These 24 T cell receptor beta chains share one sample of origin, sequenced in a study of OX40 agonist ivuxolimab in advanced cancers. Sequenced by immunoSEQ multiplex PCR; TCRdb stores in-frame clones only, minus some. Of 75,000 to 100,000 clones listed, about 86% were seen once; the top ten hold approximately 2%. The sample consisted of CD4+ or CD8+ T cells sorted from blood, taken in a trial of the OX40 agonist ivuxolimab. The source is an adult with an advanced solid tumor such as melanoma, head and neck, liver or kidney cancer.

The chain carries TRBV7-3 and TRBJ2-5, with D tentatively TRBD1 (6 bases). CDR1 is SGHTA, CDR2 FQGTGA, per germline. The CDR3 consists of 14 residues. V was pared by 5 bases and J by 4 bases, with 14 bases between. For the CDR3, the DNA is TGTGCCAGCAGCGTAGGTGGACAGACAGAGACCCAGTACTTC. Amino acid sequence: CASSVGGQTETQYF.

The chain carries TRBV2 and TRBJ2-1; no clear D gene. CDR1 and CDR2 (germline): SNHLY, FYNNEI. The CDR3 spans 14 residues. With 7 bases removed from V and 5 bases from J, the gap between germline ends came to 15 bases. CDR3 nucleotide sequence: TGTGCCAGCACCCGAGACACAACCCACAATGAGCAGTTCTTC. Translating gives CASTRDTTHNEQFF.

The chain combines TRBV28 with TRBJ1-5; possibly TRBD1 for D (6 bases). Germline V gene data show CDR1 as MDHEN and CDR2 as SYDVKM. The CDR3 totals 15 residues. The V and J ends lost 9 bases and 0 bases respectively, with 15 bases between them. The CDR3 sequence: CASSPGGSSNQPQHF. The CDR3 region has the DNA TGTGCCAGTTCCCCGGGGGGCTCTAGCAATCAGCCCCAGCATTTT.

V usage is TRBV2 and J usage is TRBJ2-5, with 10 bases aligning to TRBD2. V lost 9 bases and J lost 5; bases outside the gene matches: 0. Germline CDR1 and CDR2: SNHLY and FYNNEI. The CDR3 runs to 11 residues. CDR3 sequence reads: CARGLAETQYF. In DNA, the CDR3 is TGTGCCAGGGGACTAGCGGAGACCCAGTACTTC.

The chain is built from TRBV11-3 and TRBJ2-5; D is perhaps TRBD1 (5 bases). Trimming pared 5 bases from V and 2 bases from J, leaving 9 bases between. Looked up from germline, CDR1 is SGHNT and CDR2 is YENEEA. The CDR3 totals 13 residues. In DNA form, the CDR3 reads TGTGCCAGCAGCCAGACAGCTCAAGAGACCCAGTACTTC. Translated, it gives CASSQTAQETQYF.

V is TRBV14 and J is TRBJ2-4; tentative D call: TRBD2 (6 bases). The germline CDR1 and CDR2 sequences are SGHDN and FVKESK. This CDR3 spans 15 amino acids. Trimming pared 3 bases from V and 3 bases from J, leaving 12 bases between. The CDR3 region has the DNA TGTGCCAGCAGCCAGCAACTAGCCGGCAAAAACATTCAGTACTTC. Residues: CASSQQLAGKNIQYF. The full variable domain, in which reference TRBV14 and TRBJ2-4 provide the parts outside the CDR3, is EAGVTQFPSHSVIEKGQTVTLRCDPISGHDNLYWYRRVMGKEIKFLLHFVKESKQDESGMPNNRFLAERTGGTYSTLKVQPAELEDSGVYFCASSQQLAGKNIQYFGAGTRLSVL.

This chain uses TRBV7-9 with TRBJ2-3; no definite D call. The CDR3 has 16 amino acids. The germline CDR1 and CDR2 sequences are SEHNR and FQNEAQ (reference sequence). Trimming left V 5 bases short and J 0 bases short, with 15 bases between. The CDR3 DNA reads as TGTGCCAGCAGCGAGCGTGGTTCTCGAAGCACAGATACGCAGTATTTT. It encodes CASSERGSRSTDTQYF.

This rearrangement joins TRBV6-5 to TRBJ1-1, with D possibly matching TRBD1 (5 bases). The CDR3 is made up of 14 amino acids. Germline-derived CDR1 and CDR2 are MNHEY and SVGAGI. V was trimmed by 8 bases and J by 6 bases, leaving 19 bases between them. For the CDR3, the DNA is TGTGCCAGCCGATCGGACAAGCCCGGGGCTGAAGCTTTCTTT. Translated: CASRSDKPGAEAFF.

The rearrangement links TRBV2 to TRBJ2-7; D is undetermined. The V end was cut by 6 bases, the J end by 3 bases, with 18 bases between. The CDR3 sequence is 15 residues long. In germline, CDR1 is SNHLY, CDR2 FYNNEI. The CDR3 nucleotides are TGTGCCAGCAGGTTTGAAGGGTCAGCGCTCTACGAGCAGTACTTC. Its protein is CASRFEGSALYEQYF.

This chain joins TRBV2 and TRBJ2-7; D might be TRBD1 or TRBD2, each matching 5 bases. Germline CDR1 is SNHLY and CDR2 is FYNNEI. V lost 8 bases to trimming and J lost 2 bases, with 13 bases between them. The CDR3 totals 13 residues. This CDR3 reads CASCRDATYEQYF. The CDR3 DNA sequence: TGTGCCAGCTGCCGGGACGCCACCTACGAGCAGTACTTC.

CDR3 loop: CASQGQGRREQYF. CDR3 coding DNA: TGTGCCAGCCAAGGACAGGGTAGACGCGAGCAGTACTTC. The chain recombines TRBV21-1 with TRBJ2-5; TRBD1 is the table's D call, not checked against the DNA. The J call may be incorrect, as the DNA end agrees better with TRBJ2-7. TRBV21-1 is flagged as a pseudogene. This CDR3 is 13 amino acids long.

The chain is built from TRBV7-2 and TRBJ1-1, with D perhaps TRBD1 (6 bases). Germline loops: CDR1 SGHTA, CDR2 FQGNSA. V lost 5 bases, J lost 0 bases, and 10 bases lay in between. This CDR3 has 14 amino acids. In nucleotides, the CDR3 is TGTGCCAGCAGCCGGACAGCCATGAACACTGAAGCTTTCTTT. This encodes CASSRTAMNTEAFF.

V is TRBV7-9 and J is TRBJ2-1; D not certain. The CDR3 is 12 amino acids. Germline assignment: CDR1 SEHNR and CDR2 FQNEAQ (reference sequence). The V end was cut by 5 bases, the J end by 15 bases, with 17 bases between. In DNA, the CDR3 is TGTGCCAGCAGCCCTATAGCAAGTCCGTGGTTCTTC. Encoded protein: CASSPIASPWFF.

The chain links TRBV7-9 to TRBJ2-3; 7 nucleotides line up with TRBD1. The CDR3 spans 16 residues. The junction had 12 bases not matched to a gene; V was cut back by 5 bases and J by 4 bases. The germline V gene has CDR1 SEHNR and CDR2 FQNEAQ (reference sequence). The CDR3 spells CASSTHRGYGSDTQYF. As DNA, the CDR3 is TGTGCCAGCAGCACACACAGGGGTTATGGTTCAGATACGCAGTATTTT.

The gene calls are TRBV27 and TRBJ2-1; 8 bases fit TRBD2. Germline V gene data show CDR1 as MNHEY and CDR2 as SMNVEV (reference sequence). V lost 9 bases, J lost 5 bases, and 12 bases stayed unmatched. The CDR3 covers 15 residues. The CDR3 nucleotides read TGTGCCAGGGAAACGAGCGGGAGCAGAAACAATGAGCAGTTCTTC. Its translation is CARETSGSRNNEQFF.

The chain couples TRBV28 to TRBJ2-3; D is undetermined. There are 12 residues in the CDR3. Germline-derived CDR1 and CDR2 are MDHEN and SYDVKM. V lost 2 bases and J lost 10, with 10 bases in between. Here the CDR3 DNA reads TGTGCCAGCAGTTTAGGTTCCCCTCCGCAGTATTTT. This encodes CASSLGSPPQYF.

This clone was counted a single time. The CDR3 nucleotides are TGTGCCAGCAGCGTACGCCCAGGACTAAATGAGCAGTTCTTC. Translation gives CASSVRPGLNEQFF. The chain combines TRBV9 with TRBJ2-1; D perhaps matches TRBD2 (6 bases). CDR1 and CDR2 from the germline V gene are SGDLS and YYNGEE. The V gene lost 1 base and the J gene lost 7 bases, with 12 bases spanning the gap. This CDR3 spans 14 amino acids.

The chain couples TRBV10-3 to TRBJ1-3, with 10 bases fitting TRBD1. The CDR3 is 16 amino acids. From germline, CDR1 is ENHRY and CDR2 SYGVKD. The V and J ends lost 3 bases and 4 bases, in that order; junction bases with no gene match: 6. The CDR3 protein is CAISDPGTGDGNTIYF. The DNA of the CDR3 is TGTGCCATCAGTGACCCCGGGACAGGGGACGGAAACACCATATATTTT.

The CDR3 protein is CASRSGRDQPQHF. The CDR3 DNA reads TGTGCCAGCAGAAGTGGGCGCGATCAGCCCCAGCATTTT. V is TRBV6-5 and J is TRBJ1-5; D remains unclear. The CDR3 sequence is 13 residues long. The germline V and J ends were trimmed by 6 bases and 5 bases, with 11 bases remaining between them. In germline, CDR1 is MNHEY, CDR2 SVGAGI.

A single count supports this clone. The genes are TRBV7-9 and TRBJ1-6, with a weak D call TRBD1 (5 bases). The germline V gene encodes CDR1 SEHNR and CDR2 FQNEAQ (reference sequence). This CDR3 is 16 amino acids long. Trimming shortened V by 5 bases and J by 8 bases, and 19 bases separated the two germline ends. The CDR3 DNA reads as TGTGCCAGCAGCCCCTCTACGACAGCCGTCCATTCACCCCTCCACTTT. This translates into CASSPSTTAVHSPLHF.

V gene TRBV7-9 combines with J gene TRBJ2-1; 8 nucleotides line up with TRBD1. The CDR3 totals 14 residues. Germline CDR1 reads SEHNR; CDR2 reads FQNEAQ (reference sequence). The V segment lost 1 base and the J segment 7 bases; nucleotides outside the gene matches: 3. The CDR3 coding sequence is TGTGCCAGCAGCTTAGGACAGGGGAGGAATGAGCAGTTCTTC. The encoded protein is CASSLGQGRNEQFF.

This clone has a single count. CDR3 amino acids: CASSGFVLSTGELFF. The CDR3 coding sequence is TGTGCCAGCAGCGGCTTCGTATTGAGCACCGGGGAGCTGTTTTTT. The chain uses TRBV7-2 and TRBJ2-2; the D is unclear. CDR1 and CDR2 (germline): SGHTA, FQGNSA. This CDR3 region has 15 residues. V gave up 5 bases and J gave up 4 bases, with 14 bases separating them.

The genes are TRBV2 and TRBJ2-7, with TRBD2 as a possible D gene (6 bases). Germline V CDR1 and CDR2: SNHLY, FYNNEI. The V end lost 3 bases, the J end lost 2 bases, and 11 bases lay between the germline ends. CDR3 length: 14 amino acids. The chain's CDR3 is CASSEEGSTYEQYF. CDR3 DNA: TGTGCCAGCAGTGAGGAGGGCTCCACCTACGAGCAGTACTTC.

Here the CDR3 DNA reads TGTGCCAGCAGCCTACCTATGAACACTGAAGCTTTCTTT. This codes for CASSLPMNTEAFF. The chain is built from TRBV7-8 and TRBJ1-1; the D is unclear. This CDR3 contains 13 residues. Germline assignment: CDR1 SGHVS and CDR2 FQNEAQ. Trimming took 5 bases from V and 0 from J, leaving 7 bases between them.